This entry lists 10 T cell receptor beta chains sequenced from one sample in a study of technical replicates of blood from a handful of donors. Sequencing used immunoSEQ multiplex PCR; TCRdb keeps in-frame clones, though not all of them. This table holds 65,000 to 90,000 clones, around 94% found once. The sequenced material came from T cells isolated from PBMCs. Source of these receptors: a human donor in good health.

V is TRBV2 and J is TRBJ2-4; D possibly corresponds to TRBD2 (6 bases). Trimming stripped 4 bases from V and 0 bases from J, with 10 bases between. CDR1 is SNHLY, CDR2 FYNNEI, per germline. The CDR3 loop spans 15 amino acids. The CDR3 loop is CASSAVGGAKNIQYF. Here the CDR3 DNA reads TGTGCCAGCAGTGCGGTGGGGGGAGCCAAAAACATTCAGTACTTC.

The V and J genes are TRBV27 and TRBJ1-1; 7 nucleotides align to TRBD1. V lost 5 bases, J lost 3 bases, and 9 bases stayed unmatched. The CDR3 is 15 amino acids. Germline-derived CDR1 and CDR2 are MNHEY and SMNVEV (reference sequence). In DNA form, the CDR3 reads TGTGCCAGCAGTGCCGACAGGGCAATGGACACTGAAGCTTTCTTT. This gives the protein CASSADRAMDTEAFF.

The chain joins TRBV7-3 to TRBJ2-1; TRBD1 aligns across 10 bases. The CDR3 has 16 residues. V was pared by 4 bases and J by 8 bases, with 11 bases of the junction left unmatched. Germline V gives CDR1 SGHTA, CDR2 FQGTGA. In nucleotides, the CDR3 is TGTGCCAGCAGCTCTATGAGACAGGGGGCGAGGGATGAGCAGTTCTTC. Protein product: CASSSMRQGARDEQFF.

The rearrangement joins TRBV5-4 to TRBJ1-4, with TRBD1 identical over 9 bases. Germline V gene lookup returns CDR1 SGHNT and CDR2 YYREEE (reference sequence). The CDR3 is 12 amino acids. The V segment lost 7 bases and the J segment 8 bases; nucleotides outside the gene matches: 3. Here the CDR3 DNA reads TGTGCCAGCCAGACAGGGGGGGAAAAACTGTTTTTT. It is translated as CASQTGGEKLFF.

This clone appeared once. This sequence joins TRBV27 and TRBJ1-5; 8 bases are shared with TRBD1. V trimming: 6 bases; J trimming: 2 bases; junction bases outside the gene matches: 6. CDR3 size: 15 residues. The V gene's germline CDR1 is MNHEY and CDR2 SMNVEV (reference sequence). CDR3 nucleotides: TGTGCCAGCAGCCTAGACAGGGGCGGCAATCAGCCCCAGCATTTT. This sequence encodes CASSLDRGGNQPQHF.

The chain combines TRBV9 with TRBJ1-2; possible D gene TRBD1, 5 bases. CDR3 length: 17 residues. V was trimmed by 0 bases and J by 3 bases, leaving 18 bases between them. The germline V gene encodes CDR1 SGDLS and CDR2 YYNGEE. As DNA, the CDR3 is TGTGCCAGCAGCGTAGGGATGGAAGGGGCGCCCGACTATGGCTACACCTTC. This translates into CASSVGMEGAPDYGYTF.

The chain carries TRBV25-1 and TRBJ1-1; TRBD1 matches 8 bases. J gave up 11 bases and V 4 bases, and 15 bases lay outside the gene matches. This CDR3 is built from 15 residues. Germline lookup yields CDR1 MGHDK and CDR2 SYGVNS. CDR3 loop: CASSAATGGIIRAFF. For the CDR3, the DNA is TGTGCCAGCAGTGCCGCTACAGGGGGAATAATTCGGGCTTTCTTT.

The chain carries TRBV11-2 and TRBJ1-3; 8 nucleotides match TRBD1. Per the germline V gene, CDR1 is SGHAT and CDR2 is FQNNGV. The trim removed 5 bases at V and 0 bases at J, leaving 6 bases unmatched. The length of the CDR3 is 16 residues. The CDR3 sequence is CASSPLGTGSGNTIYF. CDR3 bases: TGTGCCAGCAGCCCCCTGGGGACAGGCTCTGGAAACACCATATATTTT. Supplemented by reference TRBV11-2 and TRBJ1-3, the full variable domain reads EAGVAQSPRYKIIEKRQSVAFWCNPISGHATLYWYQQILGQGPKLLIQFQNNGVVDDSQLPKDRFSAERLKGVDSTLKIQPAKLEDSAVYLCASSPLGTGSGNTIYFGEGSWLTVV.

This chain connects TRBV6-5 to TRBJ1-2, with a weak D call TRBD1 (6 bases). Per germline, CDR1 MNHEY and CDR2 SVGAGI. Deletions cut 6 bases from V and 0 bases from J, with 11 bases between. The CDR3 is 14 residues long. Here the CDR3 DNA reads TGTGCCAGCAGACCCGGGACACCTAACTATGGCTACACCTTC. It specifies CASRPGTPNYGYTF.

This rearrangement joins TRBV19 to TRBJ2-7; 9 positions match TRBD1. The CDR3 is 14 amino acids. The V gene end was trimmed by 7 bases and the J gene end by 1 base; junction bases not matched to a gene: 5. The V gene's germline CDR1 is LNHDA and CDR2 SQIVND (reference sequence). The CDR3 is CASKRTGVSYEQYF. CDR3 sequence (DNA): TGTGCCAGTAAAAGGACAGGGGTATCCTACGAGCAGTACTTC.